These T cell receptor beta chains were read from a single sample in a study of cytomegalovirus exposure and HLA in healthy donors. Clones were sequenced by immunoSEQ multiplex PCR, and TCRdb holds only the in-frame ones, with some missing. The repertoire has about 130,000 clones, 76% of them found once; the top ten carry about 3.4%. The sample comprised PBMCs. These TCRs come from a man aged 40-50 years in good health and CMV-seronegative. CDR3s include the opening cysteine and the closing phenylalanine or tryptophan. A D gene is named only where the DNA matches it firmly. Only part of the rows carry a size: once, few, many, or a class if the clone is expanded.

D: TRBD1; J: TRBJ2-7; V: TRBV5-6; size: -; DNA: TGTGCCAGCAGCAGACAGGGCCTTAGGTCCTACGAGCAGTACTTC; CDR3: CASSRQGLRSYEQYF
D: -; J: TRBJ2-1; V: TRBV4-3; size: -; DNA: TGCGCCAGCAGCCAAGGGGAGGGGGAACGAAATGAGCAGTTCTTC; CDR3: CASSQGEGERNEQFF
D: TRBD1; J: TRBJ2-7; V: TRBV7-9; size: -; DNA: TGTGCCAGCAGCTTAACTGGGACAGACCGCTACGAGCAGTACTTC; CDR3: CASSLTGTDRYEQYF
D: TRBD2; J: TRBJ2-5; V: TRBV7-9; size: -; DNA: TGTGCCAGCAGCCCCGGGACTAGCGGGCGATTCCAAGAGACCCAGTACTTC; CDR3: CASSPGTSGRFQETQYF
D: -; J: TRBJ2-7; V: TRBV21-1; size: -; DNA: TGTGCCAGCAGCAAACCCCCCGGTGCCCTAAGCTACGAGCAGTACTTC; CDR3: CASSKPPGALSYEQYF
D: -; J: TRBJ2-6; V: TRBV4-3; size: many; DNA: TGCGCCAGCAGCCAAGATCAGGGCACCGGGGCCAACGTCCTGACTTTC; CDR3: CASSQDQGTGANVLTF
D: TRBD1; J: TRBJ2-7; V: TRBV7-2; size: once; DNA: TGTGCCAGCAGCCCATCCGGGACAGGGGCGGGAGAGCAGTACTTC; CDR3: CASSPSGTGAGEQYF
D: -; J: TRBJ2-1; V: TRBV7-3; size: -; DNA: TGTGCCAGCAGCTTAACACAGGTGAACAATGAGCAGTTCTTC; CDR3: CASSLTQVNNEQFF
D: TRBD1; J: TRBJ2-6; V: TRBV5-1; size: -; DNA: TGCGCCAGCTCGCAGGGGGCGCCTGGGGCCAACGTCCTGACTTTC; CDR3: CASSQGAPGANVLTF
D: TRBD1; J: TRBJ1-3; V: TRBV5-8; size: -; DNA: TGTGCCAGCAACACAGGGGCCGAGTTGTGGAGAAACACCATATATTTT; CDR3: CASNTGAELWRNTIYF
D: TRBD2; J: TRBJ2-2; V: TRBV5-1; size: -; DNA: TGCGCCAGCAAACCCCGGACTAGTAACACCGGGGAGCTGTTTTTT; CDR3: CASKPRTSNTGELFF
D: TRBD1; J: TRBJ2-1; V: TRBV30; size: -; DNA: TGTGCCTTTACTCCGGGACAGCACAATGAGCAGTTCTTC; CDR3: CAFTPGQHNEQFF
D: -; J: TRBJ2-1; V: TRBV4-2; size: -; DNA: TGTGCCAGCAGCCAAGACCCCAAGGGGCTCGGTAATGAGCAGTTCTTC; CDR3: CASSQDPKGLGNEQFF
D: TRBD2; J: TRBJ2-7; V: TRBV4-1; size: few; DNA: TGCGCCAGCAGCCAAGAACAGCGGGGGGGCCTCTACGAGCAGTACTTC; CDR3: CASSQEQRGGLYEQYF
D: -; J: TRBJ1-2; V: TRBV7-2; size: -; DNA: TGTGCCAGCAGGGCCTCGGGGGGTGGCTACACCTTC; CDR3: CASRASGGGYTF
D: TRBD1; J: TRBJ2-3; V: TRBV19; size: few; DNA: TGTGCCAGTAGTGGGGACAGGGGGGGAGGCACAGATACGCAGTATTTT; CDR3: CASSGDRGGGTDTQYF
D: TRBD1; J: TRBJ1-1; V: TRBV28; size: few; DNA: TGTGCCAGCAGTTTTTACAGGGGGCTCAGCACTGAAGCTTTCTTT; CDR3: CASSFYRGLSTEAFF
D: -; J: TRBJ1-1; V: TRBV18; size: -; DNA: TGTGCCAGCTCACCAGGACTGGCAAACACTGAAGCTTTCTTT; CDR3: CASSPGLANTEAFF
D: TRBD1; J: TRBJ1-2; V: TRBV18; size: -; DNA: TGTGCCAGCTCTCCCTCCGAGCAGGGGGCTTGGGGCTACACCTTC; CDR3: CASSPSEQGAWGYTF
D: -; J: TRBJ2-2; V: TRBV7-9; size: many; DNA: TGTGCCAGCAGCCCCCGGTCCCGGGAGCTGTTTTTT; CDR3: CASSPRSRELFF
D: -; J: TRBJ1-3; V: TRBV7-2; size: -; DNA: TGTGCCAGCAGCACAACAGGGTCTGAGAGAGGAAACACCATATATTTT; CDR3: CASSTTGSERGNTIYF
D: TRBD1; J: TRBJ2-2; V: TRBV4-3; size: once; DNA: TGCGCCAGCAGCCAAGATGGGCAGGGGGTCAACACCGGGGAGCTGTTTTTT; CDR3: CASSQDGQGVNTGELFF
D: TRBD2; J: TRBJ2-4; V: TRBV19; size: -; DNA: TGTGCCAGTAGTATAGCCGTAATAGCGGGGAACCGAGTAGCCAAAAACATTCAGTACTTC; CDR3: CASSIAVIAGNRVAKNIQYF
D: TRBD1; J: TRBJ1-2; V: TRBV11-2; size: -; DNA: TGTGCCAGCAGCTCAGACAGGGGGACGGACTATGGCTACACCTTC; CDR3: CASSSDRGTDYGYTF
D: -; J: TRBJ1-5; V: TRBV7-2; size: -; DNA: TGTGCCAGCAGCTTAGAGGCGGGGAATCAGCCCCAGCATTTT; CDR3: CASSLEAGNQPQHF
D: -; J: TRBJ2-5; V: TRBV9; size: -; DNA: TGTGCCAGCAGCGTAGGACTTTTTGACCTCTTGGTGACCCAGTACTTC; CDR3: CASSVGLFDLLVTQYF